Presented here are 20 T cell receptor beta chains from one specimen sequenced in a study of radiation and T cells in renal cell carcinoma. The treatment is: 15 Gy SBRT to primary tumor, nephrectomy 4 weeks later. Libraries were prepared by immunoSEQ multiplex PCR; TCRdb keeps only in-frame clonotypes and omits some of them. The profile shows some 16,000 clones, about half of them singletons. The source was tumor tissue, collected from a patient whose treatment included radiotherapy and nephrectomy. The source is a woman aged 55-70 years with renal cell carcinoma.

The chain is built from TRBV7-8 and TRBJ1-2; perhaps TRBD1 as D (5 bases). The CDR3 consists of 16 residues. Germline-derived CDR1 and CDR2 are SGHVS and FQNEAQ. The V gene lost 3 bases and the J gene lost 5 bases, with 19 bases spanning the gap. CDR3 in DNA: TGTGCCAGCAGCTTGGACGTAGGGGTGGGGGATTATGGCTACACCTTC. Its translation: CASSLDVGVGDYGYTF.

The chain is built from TRBV4-2 and TRBJ2-4; the D gene is possibly TRBD2 (5 bases). Germline CDR1 reads LGHNA; CDR2 reads YNFKEQ. The CDR3 is made up of 14 amino acids. Trimming cost V 5 bases and J 3 bases, with 11 bases left between them. This chain's CDR3 is CASSEGGSKNIQYF. DNA of the CDR3: TGTGCCAGCAGCGAGGGTGGCAGCAAAAACATTCAGTACTTC.

This sequence joins TRBV5-8 and TRBJ2-5; a possible D gene is TRBD2 (6 bases). V lost 0 bases and J lost 4, with 13 bases in between. The CDR3 contains 15 residues. Germline assignment: CDR1 SGHTS and CDR2 YDEGEE. This chain's CDR3 is CASSLVGQRVETQYF. The CDR3 region has the DNA TGTGCCAGCAGCTTGGTGGGGCAGCGGGTAGAGACCCAGTACTTC. The entire variable domain, with the rest obtained from reference TRBV5-8 and TRBJ2-5, is as follows: EAGVTQSPTHLIKTRGQQATLRCSPISGHTSVYWYQQALGLGLQFLLWYDEGEERNRGNFPPRFSGRQFPNYSSELNVNALELEDSALYLCASSLVGQRVETQYFGPGTRLLVL.

The V call is TRBV5-5, the J call TRBJ2-3; perhaps TRBD1 as D (5 bases). V dropped 2 bases and J dropped 0 bases, with 10 bases sitting between them. Germline V lookup: CDR1 SGHKS, CDR2 YYEKEE (reference sequence). The CDR3 consists of 15 residues. The CDR3 protein is CASSFDRPSTDTQYF. The CDR3 nucleotides are TGTGCCAGCAGCTTCGACAGACCTAGCACAGATACGCAGTATTTT.

DNA for the CDR3: TGTGCCAGCAGTTTATCGACGGGGCTCAGGCCTTACAATGAGCAGTTCTTC. As protein: CASSLSTGLRPYNEQFF. The J gene is TRBJ2-1, the V gene TRBV27, with D tentatively TRBD1 or TRBD2 (5 bases each). This CDR3 is 17 amino acids long. The germline gives CDR1 MNHEY, CDR2 SMNVEV (reference sequence). With 0 bases removed from V and 4 bases from J, the gap between germline ends came to 16 bases.

This clone showed up just a few times. The genes are TRBV7-2 and TRBJ2-7; D may be TRBD1 (5 bases). The V end lost 3 bases, the J end lost 5 bases, and 14 bases lay between the germline ends. Germline V lookup: CDR1 SGHTA, CDR2 FQGNSA. The CDR3 runs 14 residues. Here the CDR3 reads CASSFGHSLDEQYF. The CDR3 DNA follows: TGTGCCAGCAGCTTCGGACACAGTCTCGACGAGCAGTACTTC.

The rearrangement links TRBV9 to TRBJ1-1; D unclear. Germline V gives CDR1 SGDLS, CDR2 YYNGEE. Trimming removed 0 bases from V and 4 bases from J, with 10 bases in between. This CDR3 region has 14 residues. CDR3: CASSVDGRSTEAFF. In DNA form, the CDR3 reads TGTGCCAGCAGCGTAGATGGGAGGAGCACTGAAGCTTTCTTT.

This rearrangement joins TRBV19 to TRBJ1-2; D ambiguous. Germline V gives CDR1 LNHDA, CDR2 SQIVND (reference sequence). The CDR3 has 12 amino acids. The germline V and J ends were trimmed by 4 bases and 4 bases, with 7 bases remaining between them. The CDR3 here is CASSTFSYGYTF. The CDR3 bases are TGTGCCAGTAGTACATTTTCCTATGGCTACACCTTC.

This sequence joins TRBV19 and TRBJ1-1; 10 nucleotides align to TRBD1. This CDR3 is 20 amino acids long. Germline CDR1 and CDR2: LNHDA and SQIVND (reference sequence). J was trimmed by 0 bases and V by 6 bases; bases with no gene match: 19. The CDR3 region has the DNA TGTGCCAGTAGCCCACAACCCCGAGGACAGGGGGGGAATATGAACACTGAAGCTTTCTTT. Translation: CASSPQPRGQGGNMNTEAFF.

The chain has TRBV30 and TRBJ2-7, with 10 bases that match TRBD2. Germline V lookup: CDR1 GTSNPN, CDR2 SVGIG (reference sequence). CDR3 length: 15 amino acids. The J segment lost 7 bases and the V segment lost 0 bases, leaving 9 bases of the junction unmatched. DNA of the CDR3: TGTGCCTGGAGTGTCTATCTAGCGGGAGAGGGGGAGCAGTACTTC. It specifies CAWSVYLAGEGEQYF.

The V and J genes are TRBV6-4 and TRBJ1-1, with 8 bases that match TRBD1. The V gene end was trimmed by 8 bases and the J gene end by 5 bases; junction bases not matched to a gene: 10. Germline lookup yields CDR1 MRHNA and CDR2 SNTAGT. CDR3 size: 14 residues. CDR3 in amino acids: CASGWTGRGTEAFF. CDR3 coding DNA: TGTGCCAGCGGTTGGACAGGGAGGGGAACTGAAGCTTTCTTT.

The chain carries TRBV11-3 and TRBJ1-1; 9 bases agree with TRBD1. Looked up from germline, CDR1 is SGHNT and CDR2 is YENEEA. CDR3 length: 16 amino acids. The trim removed 5 bases at V and 5 bases at J, leaving 12 bases unmatched. This chain's CDR3 is CASSASTGGSGTEAFF. In nucleotides, the CDR3 is TGTGCCAGCAGCGCCTCTACAGGGGGCAGCGGTACTGAAGCTTTCTTT.

V gene TRBV27 combines with J gene TRBJ2-7; 7 bases agree with TRBD1. V dropped 4 bases and J dropped 4; count of bases not matched to a gene: 1. Germline V gives CDR1 MNHEY, CDR2 SMNVEV (reference sequence). The CDR3 is made up of 12 amino acids. CDR3 loop: CASSSTGYEQYF. CDR3 bases: TGTGCCAGCAGTTCGACAGGGTACGAGCAGTACTTC.

There are a few counts of this clone. The gene calls are TRBV6-6 and TRBJ1-6; D is possibly TRBD1 (5 bases). Trimming removed 5 bases from V and 14 bases from J, with 22 bases in between. This CDR3 has 15 amino acids. CDR1 is MNHNY, CDR2 SVGAGI, per germline (reference sequence). CDR3 in DNA: TGTGCCAGCAGTCCCGATGGGGCGGCGGGATGGACCCTCCACTTT. Protein: CASSPDGAAGWTLHF.

J is TRBJ1-1 and V is TRBV11-3; D unresolved. The V end lost 5 bases, the J end lost 6 bases, and 13 bases lay between the germline ends. This CDR3 has 13 amino acids. Germline V gene lookup returns CDR1 SGHNT and CDR2 YENEEA. CDR3 DNA: TGTGCCAGCAGCAGATTTCGCGGCGCTGAAGCTTTCTTT. This codes for CASSRFRGAEAFF. Supplemented by reference TRBV11-3 and TRBJ1-1, the full variable domain reads EAGVVQSPRYKIIEKKQPVAFWCNPISGHNTLYWYLQNLGQGPELLIRYENEEAVDDSQLPKDRFSAERLKGVDSTLKIQPAELGDSAVYLCASSRFRGAEAFFGQGTRLTVV.

The chain recombines TRBV5-6 with TRBJ1-3, with D possibly matching TRBD1 (5 bases). Germline V gene data show CDR1 as SGHDT and CDR2 as YYEEEE. V was pared by 3 bases and J by 2 bases, with 9 bases between. CDR3 length: 14 amino acids. The CDR3 nucleotides are TGTGCCAGCAGCTACCAGGGACCTGGAAACACCATATATTTT. Protein sequence: CASSYQGPGNTIYF.

This clone was seen a few times. Here the CDR3 reads CASSESINQPQHF. CDR3 sequence (DNA): TGCGCCAGCAGTGAGAGTATCAATCAGCCCCAGCATTTT. This chain uses TRBV10-1 with TRBJ1-5; no clear D gene. Trimming removed 2 bases from V and 3 bases from J, with 5 bases in between. Looked up from germline, CDR1 is WNHNN and CDR2 is SYGVQD (reference sequence). The length of the CDR3 is 13 residues.

The genes are TRBV6-1 and TRBJ1-5; the D gene is possibly TRBD1 (5 bases). Germline-derived CDR1 and CDR2 are MNHNS and SASEGT. The CDR3 totals 15 residues. V was trimmed by 7 bases and J by 2 bases, leaving 15 bases between them. Here the CDR3 DNA reads TGTGCCAGCAACCTGGGGGGAAAAGGCAATCAGCCCCAGCATTTT. Its translation: CASNLGGKGNQPQHF.

Comments on this clone: With a far larger clone one base away, a read error is the likely cause. The chain employs TRBV30 and TRBJ1-2; TRBD1 matches 11 bases. Germline V CDR1 and CDR2: GTSNPN, SVGIG (reference sequence). The CDR3 covers 16 residues. The CDR3 sequence is CASSHGQGAENYGYTF. The CDR3 DNA is TGCGCCAGCAGCCACGGACAGGGGGCGGAAAACTATGGCTACACCTTC.

This clone was picked up many times. The J gene is TRBJ2-5, the V gene TRBV2, with D uncertain. CDR1 is SNHLY, CDR2 FYNNEI, per germline. V lost 8 bases and J 5 bases, leaving 15 bases between the germline ends. CDR3 length: 13 residues. This CDR3 reads CASSRLAGETQYF. The CDR3 DNA follows: TGTGCCAGCTCCCGGCTGGCTGGGGAGACCCAGTACTTC. The full variable domain, rest sourced from reference TRBV2 and TRBJ2-5, is EPEVTQTPSHQVTQMGQEVILRCVPISNHLYFYWYRQILGQKVEFLVSFYNNEISEKSEIFDDQFSVERPDGSNFTLKIRSTKLEDSAMYFCASSRLAGETQYFGPGTRLLVL.